This T cell receptor beta chain was retrieved from a study of T-cell reconstitution after alpha-beta-depleted transplantation in children. Unique molecular identifiers were incorporated when the TCRbeta library was constructed. TCRdb fed the PCR reads into MiXCR, producing one record per CDR3 protein. The sample yields roughly 500,000 distinct CDR3 sequences, roughly 33% seen once. This clonotype was detected only a few times. This specimen consisted of PBMCs from the stem cell graft donor, obtained from the stem cell graft. The sequence derives from a human donor who donated a stem cell graft to a child with aplastic anemia.

The CDR3 loop is CASGDWALGNEQFF. CDR3 DNA: TGTGCCAGCGGGGACTGGGCTTTGGGCAATGAGCAGTTCTTC. The J gene is TRBJ2-1, the V gene TRBV12-3 or TRBV12-4; TRBD2 might be the D (6 bases). The ends were cut back, 8 bases at V and 6 bases at J, with 17 bases in the middle. The CDR3 covers 14 residues.